These 12 T cell receptor beta chains share one sample of origin, sequenced in a study of cytomegalovirus exposure and HLA in healthy donors. TCRdb's table, derived via immunoSEQ multiplex PCR, lists solely in-frame clones and lacks some. This table holds approximately 72,000 clones, roughly 92% found once. Material for sequencing was PBMCs. The origin of the receptors is a young woman in good health and CMV-seronegative.

The count of this clone is one. The rearrangement uses TRBV10-3 and TRBJ1-4, with 9 bases fitting TRBD1. Germline lookup yields CDR1 ENHRY and CDR2 SYGVKD. The V and J ends lost 5 bases and 9 bases, in that order; junction bases with no gene match: 7. The CDR3 runs to 14 residues. The CDR3 region is CAISWDRDQKKLFF. The CDR3 nucleotides are TGTGCCATCAGTTGGGACAGGGATCAGAAAAAACTGTTTTTT.

Relative to its sample, this clone is medium-sized. The CDR3 coding sequence is TGCAGCGTTCCCACCGGGACAGTAACTGAAGCTTTCTTT. Protein product: CSVPTGTVTEAFF. J is TRBJ1-1 and V is TRBV29-1; 7 bases align to TRBD1. The CDR3 totals 13 residues. The V segment lost 5 bases and the J segment 5 bases; nucleotides outside the gene matches: 8. Germline V lookup: CDR1 SQVTM, CDR2 ANQGSEA.

V gene TRBV7-9 combines with J gene TRBJ2-1; a possible D gene is TRBD1 (6 bases). This CDR3 is built from 17 residues. The germline CDR1 and CDR2 sequences are SEHNR and FQNEAQ (reference sequence). Trimming left V 5 bases short and J 9 bases short, with 26 bases between. The CDR3 DNA reads as TGTGCCAGCAGCAATTCCGAGGGTGACAGGCGGTTGGGTGAGCAGTTCTTC. The encoded protein is CASSNSEGDRRLGEQFF.

This rearrangement joins TRBV5-4 to TRBJ2-7; the match to TRBD1 covers 7 bases. Germline CDR1 is SGHNT and CDR2 is YYREEE (reference sequence). This CDR3 is 12 amino acids long. The ends lost 5 bases at V and 5 bases at J; junction bases unmatched: 4. The CDR3 sequence: CASRSTGHEQYF. Here the CDR3 DNA reads TGTGCCAGCAGGTCGACAGGGCACGAGCAGTACTTC.

This chain connects TRBV5-4 to TRBJ2-3; TRBD2 matches at 13 bases. Germline CDR1 SGHNT, CDR2 YYREEE (reference sequence). V was pared by 4 bases and J by 4 bases, with 6 bases of the junction left unmatched. The CDR3 consists of 16 residues. The CDR3 nucleotides are TGTGCCAGCAGCGTTACTAGCGGGGGGGCCCCAGATACGCAGTATTTT. It specifies CASSVTSGGAPDTQYF.

The chain joins TRBV4-1 to TRBJ2-6, with D uncertain. Germline CDR1 is MGHRA and CDR2 is YSYEKL. CDR3 length: 17 residues. V was trimmed by 4 bases and J by 6 bases, leaving 19 bases between them. As DNA, the CDR3 is TGCGCCAGCAGCCTCAACATCCCGGGTGCCACGGCCAACGTCCTGACTTTC. This encodes CASSLNIPGATANVLTF.

This sequence joins TRBV5-1 and TRBJ2-3; TRBD2 agrees at 11 bases. The CDR3 covers 16 residues. V shed 0 bases and J 4 bases; nucleotides not matched to a gene: 4. Germline V lookup: CDR1 SGHRS, CDR2 YFSETQ. The CDR3 DNA is TGCGCCAGCAGCTTGGCCCTAGCGGGGGGCCCAGATACGCAGTATTTT. It is translated as CASSLALAGGPDTQYF.

The genes are TRBV19 and TRBJ2-3; 7 bases are a match to TRBD2. V lost 0 bases to trimming and J lost 6 bases; unmatched junction nucleotides: 9. Looked up from germline, CDR1 is LNHDA and CDR2 is SQIVND (reference sequence). The length of the CDR3 is 16 residues. For the CDR3, the DNA is TGTGCCAGTAGTATAGATCTATCGGGGGGTTTCGATACGCAGTATTTT. Translation gives CASSIDLSGGFDTQYF.

This chain joins TRBV2 and TRBJ2-2; the match to TRBD1 covers 8 bases. V lost 7 bases, J lost 0 bases, and 10 bases stayed unmatched. The CDR3 has 17 amino acids. From germline, CDR1 is SNHLY and CDR2 FYNNEI. Written as DNA, the CDR3 is TGTGCCAGCACCGCGCCGAGACAGGGGTCGAACACCGGGGAGCTGTTTTTT. Translated: CASTAPRQGSNTGELFF.

This chain connects TRBV6-6 to TRBJ2-5; tentatively, D is TRBD2 (7 bases). The germline V gene has CDR1 MNHNY and CDR2 SVGAGI (reference sequence). This CDR3 is built from 14 residues. Trimming shortened V by 3 bases and J by 5 bases, and 13 bases separated the two germline ends. The CDR3 DNA reads as TGTGCCAGCAGTTATGGGGGGGGCCTCGAGACCCAGTACTTC. Protein product: CASSYGGGLETQYF.

This chain joins TRBV6-6 and TRBJ1-2; TRBD1 is a possible D gene (6 bases). The CDR3 covers 14 residues. V lost 6 bases and J 2 bases, leaving 13 bases between the germline ends. Germline lookup yields CDR1 MNHNY and CDR2 SVGAGI (reference sequence). CDR3 region: CASREPTGNYGYTF. In nucleotides, the CDR3 is TGTGCCAGCAGGGAACCCACAGGGAACTATGGCTACACCTTC.

The J gene is TRBJ2-5, the V gene TRBV7-8; 9 bases line up with TRBD2. Germline lookup yields CDR1 SGHVS and CDR2 FQNEAQ. The CDR3 is 15 residues long. Germline trimming cut 2 bases from V and 8 bases from J; bases unmatched to any gene: 9. CDR3 protein: CASSLRLAGKNTQYF. CDR3 in DNA: TGTGCCAGCAGCTTACGTCTAGCGGGGAAGAATACCCAGTACTTC.